This is a list of T cell receptor beta chains from one sample in a study of molecular identifiers for immune sequencing clone quantification. TCRdb processed the PCR reads anew with MiXCR; each CDR3 protein has one entry. The table includes about 100,000 distinct CDR3 sequences, roughly a third detected once. Sequencing was done on a sample of naive CD8+ T cells from blood, with Jurkat cell RNA spiked in. These receptors were obtained from a human donor in good health. Some libraries in this study had Jurkat cell RNA spiked in. Both conserved end residues are part of each CDR3.

CDR3 | length | J | V
CASSFTGYEQYF | 12 | TRBJ2-7 | TRBV28
CAISESRAETQYF | 13 | TRBJ2-5 | TRBV10-3
CASSSTGTELYF | 12 | TRBJ2-3 | TRBV12-3/TRBV12-4
CASSLVQSGNEQFF | 14 | TRBJ2-1 | TRBV12-3/TRBV12-4
CASSSRDRSSYEQYF | 15 | TRBJ2-7 | TRBV13
CASRTNHGEAKNIQYF | 16 | TRBJ2-4 | TRBV2
CASSPSEGAHTGELFF | 16 | TRBJ2-2 | TRBV18
CASSWTGGWNEQFF | 14 | TRBJ2-1 | TRBV6-6
CASSQDRVLGLDEQFF | 16 | TRBJ2-1 | TRBV14
CASSMYLSTDTQYF | 14 | TRBJ2-3 | TRBV19
CASSLGTGRSPLHF | 14 | TRBJ1-6 | TRBV28
CSATSGWYEQYF | 12 | TRBJ2-7 | TRBV29-1